Here is one T cell receptor (beta chain) with its context. Germline CDR1 and CDR2: SGDLS and YYNGEE. The length of the CDR3 is 13 residues. V lost 4 bases and J lost 2, with 9 bases in between. The study left out patients who had uncontrolled infection, other autoimmune disease, pregnancy or lactation. The TCR beta CDR3 regions underwent amplification using RNA transcripts as the source. When the TCR CDR3 underwent first-round RT-PCR, the HTBI primer set was used. TCRdb processed the multiplex PCR reads anew with MiXCR; each CDR3 protein has one entry. The sample records about 480,000 distinct CDR3 sequences, roughly 14% being singletons. The record originates from a study of T cells in Graves' hyperthyroidism and ophthalmopathy.

This receptor was taken from a woman under 30 with Graves' hyperthyroidism. This chain connects TRBV9 to TRBJ1-2; no definite D call. Sequencing was done on a sample of blood. The CDR3 DNA is TGTGCCAGCAGCATCACTGAGAACTATGGCTACACCTTC. Protein sequence: CASSITENYGYTF. The complete variable domain, with remaining parts taken from reference TRBV9 and TRBJ1-2, reads DSGVTQTPKHLITATGQRVTLRCSPRSGDLSVYWYQQSLDQGLQFLIQYYNGEERAKGNILERFSAQQFPDLHSELNLSSLELGDSALYFCASSITENYGYTFGSGTRLTVV.